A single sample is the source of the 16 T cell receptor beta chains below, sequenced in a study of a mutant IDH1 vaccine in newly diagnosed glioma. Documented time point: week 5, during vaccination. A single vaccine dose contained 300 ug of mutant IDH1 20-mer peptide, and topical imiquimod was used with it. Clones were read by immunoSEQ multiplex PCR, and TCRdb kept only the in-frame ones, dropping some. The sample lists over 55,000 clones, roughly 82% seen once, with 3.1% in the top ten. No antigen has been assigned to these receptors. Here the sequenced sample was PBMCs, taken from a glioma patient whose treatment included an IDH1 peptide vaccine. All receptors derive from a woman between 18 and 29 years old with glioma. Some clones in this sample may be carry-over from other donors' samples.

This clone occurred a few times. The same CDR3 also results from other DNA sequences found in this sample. CDR3 sequence: CASSWSGGGGYTF. CDR3 bases: TGTGCCAGCAGTTGGTCAGGGGGCGGGGGCTACACCTTC. This chain uses TRBV6-5 with TRBJ1-2; 8 positions match TRBD1. Germline V gene sequence: CDR1 MNHEY, CDR2 SVGAGI. This CDR3 is built from 13 residues. Unmatched junction bases numbered 6, after V lost 4 bases and J lost 8 bases.

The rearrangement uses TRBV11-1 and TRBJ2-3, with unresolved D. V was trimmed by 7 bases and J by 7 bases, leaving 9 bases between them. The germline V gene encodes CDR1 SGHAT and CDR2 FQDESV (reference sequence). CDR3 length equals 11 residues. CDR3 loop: CASTMGNTQYF. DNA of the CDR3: TGTGCCAGCACCATGGGAAATACGCAGTATTTT.

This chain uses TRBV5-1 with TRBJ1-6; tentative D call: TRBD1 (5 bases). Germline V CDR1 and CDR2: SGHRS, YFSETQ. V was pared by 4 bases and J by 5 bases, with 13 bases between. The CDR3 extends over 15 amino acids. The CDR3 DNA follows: TGCGCCAGCAGCCCACGGTCCAGGGATAATTCACCCCTCCACTTT. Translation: CASSPRSRDNSPLHF.

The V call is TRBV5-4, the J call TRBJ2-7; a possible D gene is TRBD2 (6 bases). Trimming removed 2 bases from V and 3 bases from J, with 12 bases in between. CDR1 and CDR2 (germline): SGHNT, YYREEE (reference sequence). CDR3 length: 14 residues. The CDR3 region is CASSLGVGGYEQYF. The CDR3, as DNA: TGTGCCAGCAGCTTAGGAGTGGGGGGCTACGAGCAGTACTTC. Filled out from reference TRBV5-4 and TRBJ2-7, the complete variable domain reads ETGVTQSPTHLIKTRGQQVTLRCSSQSGHNTVSWYQQALGQGPQFIFQYYREEENGRGNFPPRFSGLQFPNYSSELNVNALELDDSALYLCASSLGVGGYEQYFGPGTRLTVT.

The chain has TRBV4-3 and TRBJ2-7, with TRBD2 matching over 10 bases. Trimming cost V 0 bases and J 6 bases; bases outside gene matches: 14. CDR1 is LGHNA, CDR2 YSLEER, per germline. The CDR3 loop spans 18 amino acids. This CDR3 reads CASSQESTTSGYIGEQYF. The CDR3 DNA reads TGCGCCAGCAGCCAAGAATCTACGACTAGCGGGTACATTGGCGAGCAGTACTTC.

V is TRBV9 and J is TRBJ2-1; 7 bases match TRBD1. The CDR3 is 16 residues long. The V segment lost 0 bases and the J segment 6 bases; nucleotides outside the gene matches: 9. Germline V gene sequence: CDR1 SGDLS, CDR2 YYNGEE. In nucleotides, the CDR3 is TGTGCCAGCAGCGTAGGTGGCAGGGGGACCCCCAATGAGCAGTTCTTC. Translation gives CASSVGGRGTPNEQFF.

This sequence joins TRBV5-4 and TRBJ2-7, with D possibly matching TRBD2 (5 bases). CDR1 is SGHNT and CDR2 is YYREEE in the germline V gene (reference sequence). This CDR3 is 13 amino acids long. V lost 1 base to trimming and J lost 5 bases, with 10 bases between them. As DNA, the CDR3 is TGTGCCAGCAGCTTGATGGCGGGCGACGAGCAGTACTTC. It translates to CASSLMAGDEQYF. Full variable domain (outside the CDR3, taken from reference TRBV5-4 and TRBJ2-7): ETGVTQSPTHLIKTRGQQVTLRCSSQSGHNTVSWYQQALGQGPQFIFQYYREEENGRGNFPPRFSGLQFPNYSSELNVNALELDDSALYLCASSLMAGDEQYFGPGTRLTVT.

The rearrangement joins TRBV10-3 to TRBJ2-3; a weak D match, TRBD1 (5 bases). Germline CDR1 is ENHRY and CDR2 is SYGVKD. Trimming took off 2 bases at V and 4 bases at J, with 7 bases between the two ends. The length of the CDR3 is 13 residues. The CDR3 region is CAISEQGPDTQYF. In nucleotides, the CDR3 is TGTGCCATCAGTGAGCAGGGCCCAGATACGCAGTATTTT.

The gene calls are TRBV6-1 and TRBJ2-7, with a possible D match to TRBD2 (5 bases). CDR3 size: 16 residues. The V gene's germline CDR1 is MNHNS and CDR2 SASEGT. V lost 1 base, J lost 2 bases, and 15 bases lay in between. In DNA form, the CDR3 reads TGTGCCAGCAGTGAAGAACCCCGTCGGGGAGCCTACGAGCAGTACTTC. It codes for CASSEEPRRGAYEQYF.

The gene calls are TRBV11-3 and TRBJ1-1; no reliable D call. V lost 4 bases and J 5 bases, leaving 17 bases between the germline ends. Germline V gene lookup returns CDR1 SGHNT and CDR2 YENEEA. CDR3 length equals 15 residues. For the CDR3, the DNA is TGTGCCAGCAGCTCACCGGCCTTCAGAAGGACTGAAGCTTTCTTT. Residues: CASSSPAFRRTEAFF.

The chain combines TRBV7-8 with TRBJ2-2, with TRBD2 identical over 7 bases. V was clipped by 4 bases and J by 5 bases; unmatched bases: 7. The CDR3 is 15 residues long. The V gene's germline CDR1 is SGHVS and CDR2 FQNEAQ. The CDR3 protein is CASSSSSGGTGELFF. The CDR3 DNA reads TGTGCCAGCAGCTCCTCCTCCGGGGGGACCGGGGAGCTGTTTTTT. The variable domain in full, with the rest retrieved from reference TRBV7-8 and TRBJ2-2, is GAGVSQSPRYKVAKRGQDVALRCDPISGHVSLFWYQQALGQGPEFLTYFQNEAQLDKSGLPSDRFFAERPEGSVSTLKIQRTQQEDSAVYLCASSSSSGGTGELFFGEGSRLTVL.

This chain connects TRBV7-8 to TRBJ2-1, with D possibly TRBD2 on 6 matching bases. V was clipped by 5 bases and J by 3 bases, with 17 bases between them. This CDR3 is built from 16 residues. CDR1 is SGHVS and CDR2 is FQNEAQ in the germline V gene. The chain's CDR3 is CASSLRSGPNYNEQFF. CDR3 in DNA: TGTGCCAGCAGCCTACGGAGCGGGCCAAACTACAATGAGCAGTTCTTC.

The CDR3 spells CASRRQGRYTGELFF. Written as DNA, the CDR3 is TGTGCCAGCAGGAGACAGGGCCGTTACACCGGGGAGCTGTTTTTT. This sequence joins TRBV27 and TRBJ2-2; TRBD1 agrees at 7 bases. The CDR3 runs to 15 residues. CDR1 and CDR2 from the germline V gene are MNHEY and SMNVEV (reference sequence). V was clipped by 6 bases and J by 3 bases; unmatched bases: 7.

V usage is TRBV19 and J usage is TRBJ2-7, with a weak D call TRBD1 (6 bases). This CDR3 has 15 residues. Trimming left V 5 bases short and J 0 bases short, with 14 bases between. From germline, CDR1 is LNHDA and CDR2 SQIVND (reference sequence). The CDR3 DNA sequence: TGTGCCAGTAGTGCCAGAGACAGGAGCTCCTACGAGCAGTACTTC. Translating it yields CASSARDRSSYEQYF.

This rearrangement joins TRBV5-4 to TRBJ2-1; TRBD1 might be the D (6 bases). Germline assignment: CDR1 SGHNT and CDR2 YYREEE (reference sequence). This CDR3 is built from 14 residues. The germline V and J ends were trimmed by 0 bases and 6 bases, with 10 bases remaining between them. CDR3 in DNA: TGTGCCAGCAGCTTGGCAGGGGAGAGCAATGAGCAGTTCTTC. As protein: CASSLAGESNEQFF. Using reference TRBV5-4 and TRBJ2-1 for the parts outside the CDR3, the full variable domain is ETGVTQSPTHLIKTRGQQVTLRCSSQSGHNTVSWYQQALGQGPQFIFQYYREEENGRGNFPPRFSGLQFPNYSSELNVNALELDDSALYLCASSLAGESNEQFFGPGTRLTVL.

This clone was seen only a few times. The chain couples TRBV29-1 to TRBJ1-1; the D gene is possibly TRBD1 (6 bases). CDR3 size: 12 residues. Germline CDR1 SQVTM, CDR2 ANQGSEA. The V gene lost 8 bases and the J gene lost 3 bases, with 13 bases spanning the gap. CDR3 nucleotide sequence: TGCAGCACCTTCACAGGGCACACTGAAGCTTTCTTT. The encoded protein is CSTFTGHTEAFF.